The 13 T cell receptor beta chains given below trace back to one sample, sequenced in a study of Graves' ophthalmopathy and Graves' hyperthyroidism. As the template, RNA transcripts were used to amplify TCR beta CDR3 regions. A first-round RT-PCR used HTBI primers, followed by a second-round multiplex PCR. TCRdb re-called the multiplex PCR reads through MiXCR, storing one row per CDR3 protein. The sample includes 600,000 to 950,000 distinct CDR3 sequences, around 40% of them seen just once. Sequenced sample: peripheral blood. These receptors were collected from an adult man with Graves' ophthalmopathy.

This clonotype was picked up one time. This could be a read error, since a much larger clone is one nucleotide away. The chain uses TRBV10-3 and TRBJ2-7; perhaps D is TRBD1 or TRBD2 (5 bases each). The germline V gene encodes CDR1 ENHRY and CDR2 SYGVKD. This CDR3 contains 13 residues. In DNA form, the CDR3 reads TGTGCCATCAGTGAGGAGGGGCCCTACGAGCGGTACTTC. It specifies CAISEEGPYERYF.

This chain connects TRBV29-1 to TRBJ1-3; D uncertain. The CDR3 length is 10 residues. The germline V and J ends were trimmed by 4 bases and 7 bases, with 5 bases remaining between them. Germline CDR1 is SQVTM and CDR2 is ANQGSEA. As DNA, the CDR3 is TGCAGCGTTGTTGGGAACACCATATATTTT. This encodes CSVVGNTIYF.

V usage is TRBV19 and J usage is TRBJ1-1; D possibly corresponds to TRBD1 (6 bases). Germline CDR1 LNHDA, CDR2 SQIVND (reference sequence). The length of the CDR3 is 12 residues. Trimming cost V 3 bases and J 6 bases, with 8 bases left between them. This CDR3 is CASSIRGSEAFF. The DNA for the CDR3 is TGTGCCAGTAGTATTAGGGGGTCTGAAGCTTTCTTT.

As to this clonotype: One end of the junction varies from germline; a read error may be responsible. The chain uses TRBV10-2 and TRBJ1-5, with 7 bases aligning to TRBD1. Germline V gene data show CDR1 as WSHSY and CDR2 as SAAADI. The CDR3 extends over 15 amino acids. The CDR3 DNA reads TGTGCCAGCAGCCAGGGGGGGGCCTACAATCAGCCCCAGCATTTT. Protein: CASSQGGAYNQPQHF.

J is TRBJ1-6 and V is TRBV11-3; D is uncertain. V shed 2 bases and J shed 7 bases, with 9 bases lying between them. The germline V gene has CDR1 SGHNT and CDR2 YENEEA. This CDR3 spans 14 amino acids. The CDR3 is CASSLIGQNSPLHF. CDR3 bases: TGTGCCAGCAGCTTAATCGGTCAGAATTCACCCCTCCACTTT.

The J gene is TRBJ2-2, the V gene TRBV19; D uncertain. The germline V and J ends were trimmed by 2 bases and 1 base, with 11 bases remaining between them. The CDR3 is 16 residues long. From germline, CDR1 is LNHDA and CDR2 SQIVND (reference sequence). The CDR3 nucleotides are TGTGCCAGTAGTATAAGAGGAGCTCTGAACACCGGGGAGCTGTTTTTT. Protein product: CASSIRGALNTGELFF.

By share of the sample, this clonotype is medium-sized (0.01 to 0.1%). The chain links TRBV2 to TRBJ1-6; D gene uncertain. Trimming removed 3 bases at V and 9 bases at J, with 9 bases between. Germline V gene data show CDR1 as SNHLY and CDR2 as FYNNEI. The CDR3 is 13 residues long. The CDR3 sequence: CASSDDRGSPLHF. Here the CDR3 DNA reads TGTGCCAGCAGTGACGATCGAGGTTCACCCCTCCACTTT.

This clonotype was recorded a few times. This rearrangement joins TRBV20-1 to TRBJ1-1, with D unresolved. The CDR3 length is 14 residues. Trimming pared 0 bases from V and 1 base from J, leaving 9 bases between. Per germline, CDR1 DFQATT and CDR2 SNEGSKA (reference sequence). CDR3 region: CSAREGGTNTEAFF. The CDR3, as DNA: TGCAGTGCTAGAGAGGGCGGAACGAACACTGAAGCTTTCTTT.

The V gene is TRBV7-2, the J gene TRBJ1-5; D gene unclear. This CDR3 contains 12 residues. The V end lost 10 bases, the J end lost 9 bases, and 16 bases lay between the germline ends. CDR1 SGHTA and CDR2 FQGNSA come from the germline V gene. The CDR3 reads CATKGPGGPQHF. In DNA, the CDR3 is TGTGCCACGAAAGGACCAGGTGGGCCCCAGCATTTT.

The chain carries TRBV11-2 and TRBJ2-7, with a tentative D call TRBD2 (6 bases). Germline lookup yields CDR1 SGHAT and CDR2 FQNNGV. V lost 5 bases and J 0 bases, leaving 11 bases between the germline ends. CDR3 length: 14 amino acids. This chain's CDR3 is CASSQGGASYEQYV. The CDR3 DNA reads as TGTGCCAGCAGCCAAGGAGGGGCCTCCTACGAGCAGTACGTC.

The chain carries TRBV25-1 and TRBJ1-4, with D hard to call. V lost 3 bases and J lost 4, with 9 bases in between. This CDR3 contains 14 residues. In germline, CDR1 is MGHDK, CDR2 SYGVNS. The CDR3 DNA reads TGTGCCAGCAGTGACTACGGGCTTAATGAAAAACTGTTTTTT. This encodes CASSDYGLNEKLFF.

CDR3 region: CSARDPTGPNSPLHF. DNA of the CDR3: TGCAGTGCTAGAGACCCGACAGGACCGAATTCACCCCTCCACTTT. The V and J genes are TRBV20-1 and TRBJ1-6, with D possibly being TRBD1 (6 bases). The V end was cut by 0 bases, the J end by 7 bases, with 13 bases between. Germline CDR1 DFQATT, CDR2 SNEGSKA (reference sequence). This CDR3 contains 15 residues.

This clonotype was found many times. The rearrangement uses TRBV10-3 and TRBJ2-2, with 10 bases lining up with TRBD2. Trimming cost V 4 bases and J 0 bases; bases outside gene matches: 2. The germline V gene has CDR1 ENHRY and CDR2 SYGVKD. CDR3 size: 16 residues. The CDR3 region has the DNA TGTGCCATCAGTGCCGGACTAGCGGCGAACACCGGGGAGCTGTTTTTT. Protein sequence: CAISAGLAANTGELFF.